The 21 T cell receptor beta chains listed next were all sequenced from one sample in a study of blood T cell repertoires in COVID-19. Profiled with immunoSEQ multiplex PCR; TCRdb holds only in-frame clones, not every one. The sample includes just over 95,000 clones, roughly 80% of them seen just once. Sequenced input: peripheral blood. The receptors stem from an elderly man with acute or convalescent COVID-19.

V usage is TRBV11-2 and J usage is TRBJ1-2; unclear D gene. This CDR3 contains 15 residues. Germline lookup yields CDR1 SGHAT and CDR2 FQNNGV. Trimming pared 1 base from V and 2 bases from J, leaving 11 bases between. CDR3: CASSLVARWNYGYTF. The CDR3 nucleotides are TGTGCCAGCAGCTTAGTTGCCAGGTGGAACTATGGCTACACCTTC.

The chain has TRBV14 and TRBJ2-3; 9 nucleotides match TRBD2. Germline values: CDR1 SGHDN, CDR2 FVKESK. Trimming cost V 4 bases and J 1 base; bases outside gene matches: 6. This CDR3 region has 16 residues. This chain's CDR3 is CASSLLAGTGTDTQYF. Here the CDR3 DNA reads TGTGCCAGCAGCCTCCTAGCGGGAACGGGCACAGATACGCAGTATTTT.

This clone was found a few times. V and J are TRBV11-2 and TRBJ2-1; no clear D. The CDR3 contains 11 residues. Germline V CDR1 and CDR2: SGHAT, FQNNGV. V was clipped by 3 bases and J by 9 bases, with 6 bases between them. CDR3: CASSLGREQFF. CDR3 nucleotide sequence: TGTGCCAGCAGCTTGGGCCGTGAGCAGTTCTTC.

This chain joins TRBV7-2 and TRBJ2-1; 8 bases align to TRBD2. This CDR3 comprises 15 residues. CDR1 is SGHTA, CDR2 FQGNSA, per germline. V trimming: 0 bases; J trimming: 8 bases; junction bases outside the gene matches: 6. CDR3 nucleotides: TGTGCCAGCAGCTTAGCGGCGGGAGGAGCTCATGAGCAGTTCTTC. Translated: CASSLAAGGAHEQFF.

This rearrangement joins TRBV5-5 to TRBJ2-7, with D possibly being TRBD2 (6 bases). Germline V gene sequence: CDR1 SGHKS, CDR2 YYEKEE (reference sequence). V lost 2 bases to trimming and J lost 2 bases, with 11 bases between them. The CDR3 length is 14 residues. CDR3 nucleotide sequence: TGTGCCAGCAGCTTCTATACGGGGGCCTACGAGCAGTACTTC. It encodes CASSFYTGAYEQYF.

The chain couples TRBV18 to TRBJ1-1; D is ambiguous. Germline CDR1 KGHSH, CDR2 LQKENI. Trimming stripped 3 bases from V and 4 bases from J, with 12 bases between. The CDR3 length is 14 residues. The CDR3 sequence is CASSPNTGGTEAFF. CDR3 DNA: TGTGCCAGCTCACCGAACACGGGAGGCACTGAAGCTTTCTTT.

V and J are TRBV29-1 and TRBJ1-4; unclear D gene. The CDR3 totals 15 residues. CDR1 is SQVTM and CDR2 is ANQGSEA in the germline V gene. V dropped 2 bases and J dropped 0 bases, with 10 bases sitting between them. The CDR3 nucleotides are TGCAGCGTTGAACCGCTACTGGCAACTAATGAAAAACTGTTTTTT. Residues: CSVEPLLATNEKLFF.

The chain combines TRBV5-1 with TRBJ1-1; D unclear. V lost 0 bases to trimming and J lost 2 bases, with 11 bases between them. Looked up from germline, CDR1 is SGHRS and CDR2 is YFSETQ. The CDR3 loop spans 15 amino acids. CDR3 amino acids: CASSLAPGLNTEAFF. Written as DNA, the CDR3 is TGCGCCAGCAGCTTGGCCCCGGGATTAAACACTGAAGCTTTCTTT.

The chain uses TRBV5-1 and TRBJ2-1; TRBD1 is a possible D gene (6 bases). The CDR3 has 13 amino acids. Germline V gene data show CDR1 as SGHRS and CDR2 as YFSETQ. The V end lost 0 bases, the J end lost 10 bases, and 11 bases lay between the germline ends. CDR3 protein: CASSLAKDSEQFF. CDR3 DNA sequence: TGCGCCAGCAGCTTGGCCAAGGACAGCGAGCAGTTCTTC.

V and J are TRBV29-1 and TRBJ1-1, with D hard to call. The ends were cut back, 3 bases at V and 4 bases at J, with 9 bases in the middle. Germline-derived CDR1 and CDR2 are SQVTM and ANQGSEA. The CDR3 is 12 amino acids. CDR3 coding DNA: TGCAGCGTTGACACTTCGATCACTGAAGCTTTCTTT. As protein: CSVDTSITEAFF.

The J gene is TRBJ2-3, the V gene TRBV12-5, with 8 bases that match TRBD2. Trimming at V came to 5 bases and at J to 1 base, leaving 8 bases not matched to a gene. The germline V gene has CDR1 LGHNT and CDR2 FRNRAP. CDR3 length: 16 amino acids. The CDR3 is CASGHGLALRTDTQYF. The CDR3 coding sequence is TGTGCTAGTGGTCACGGACTAGCTCTACGCACAGATACGCAGTATTTT.

This clone has a single count. The genes are TRBV20-1 and TRBJ2-5; a possible D gene is TRBD2 (6 bases). V lost 5 bases, J lost 9 bases, and 13 bases lay in between. CDR1 and CDR2 from the germline V gene are DFQATT and SNEGSKA (reference sequence). CDR3 length equals 11 residues. In DNA form, the CDR3 reads TGCAGTGCTTCGGGACTTCCGGCCCAGTACTTC. Protein sequence: CSASGLPAQYF.

The chain has TRBV5-1 and TRBJ2-2; TRBD2 matches 7 bases. This CDR3 spans 16 amino acids. Trimming cost V 1 base and J 2 bases; bases outside gene matches: 5. The germline CDR1 and CDR2 sequences are SGHRS and YFSETQ. DNA of the CDR3: TGCGCCAGCAGCTTGTGGGAGGGTATAAACACCGGGGAGCTGTTTTTT. Residues: CASSLWEGINTGELFF.

This chain joins TRBV7-9 and TRBJ2-5, with 7 bases that match TRBD1. The CDR3 is made up of 15 amino acids. V shed 1 base and J 5 bases; nucleotides not matched to a gene: 7. The germline V gene encodes CDR1 SEHNR and CDR2 FQNEAQ (reference sequence). CDR3 DNA: TGTGCCAGCAGCTTAGTACAGGGGCGTTGGGAGACCCAGTACTTC. It codes for CASSLVQGRWETQYF.

V and J are TRBV19 and TRBJ1-5; D remains unclear. The V end was cut by 4 bases, the J end by 5 bases, with 12 bases between. The V gene's germline CDR1 is LNHDA and CDR2 SQIVND (reference sequence). CDR3 length: 14 residues. CDR3 nucleotide sequence: TGTGCCAGTAGTACGGGATGGTCCGATCAGCCCCAGCATTTT. The encoded protein is CASSTGWSDQPQHF. Filled out from reference TRBV19 and TRBJ1-5, the complete variable domain reads DGGITQSPKYLFRKEGQNVTLSCEQNLNHDAMYWYRQDPGQGLRLIYYSQIVNDFQKGDIAEGYSVSREKKESFPLTVTSAQKNPTAFYLCASSTGWSDQPQHFGDGTRLSIL.

V gene TRBV6-5 combines with J gene TRBJ2-7; a possible D gene is TRBD1 (5 bases). The germline V and J ends were trimmed by 2 bases and 3 bases, with 8 bases remaining between them. The CDR3 is made up of 13 amino acids. CDR1 is MNHEY and CDR2 is SVGAGI in the germline V gene. CDR3 coding DNA: TGTGCCAGCAGTTACCAGGGTAGCTACGAGCAGTACTTC. It encodes CASSYQGSYEQYF.

This clone appeared a single time. The same CDR3 can be traced to other DNA sequences in this sample. J is TRBJ1-3 and V is TRBV7-2; the D gene is possibly TRBD1 (6 bases). The germline V gene encodes CDR1 SGHTA and CDR2 FQGNSA. The CDR3 runs to 15 residues. The V and J ends lost 4 bases and 4 bases respectively, with 14 bases between them. The CDR3 bases are TGTGCCAGCAGCTCGTCCGGGGGGCCCGGAAACACCATATATTTT. Its protein is CASSSSGGPGNTIYF.

V gene TRBV2 combines with J gene TRBJ2-3, with TRBD2 identical over 10 bases. The trim removed 5 bases at V and 6 bases at J, leaving 17 bases unmatched. The CDR3 has 18 residues. Germline V gene sequence: CDR1 SNHLY, CDR2 FYNNEI. The CDR3 loop is CASSRSALLAGVDDTQYF. CDR3 coding DNA: TGTGCCAGCAGTCGAAGCGCCCTTCTAGCGGGAGTCGACGATACGCAGTATTTT.

The chain links TRBV12-3 or TRBV12-4 to TRBJ2-7; 7 bases are a match to TRBD1. CDR3 size: 13 residues. V lost 6 bases and J lost 3; bases outside the gene matches: 5. CDR3 coding DNA: TGTGCCAGCAGCCCGGGACAGATCTACGAGCAGTACTTC. Protein: CASSPGQIYEQYF.

The chain carries TRBV3-1 (or the pseudogene TRBV3-2) and TRBJ2-1, with TRBD1 matching over 9 bases. In germline, CDR1 is LGHDT, CDR2 YNNKEL (reference sequence). J lost 8 bases, V lost 1 base, and 6 bases had no gene match. The CDR3 loop spans 15 amino acids. The CDR3 here is CASSQVGTGRDEQFF. The CDR3 DNA sequence: TGTGCCAGCAGCCAAGTCGGGACAGGGCGCGATGAGCAGTTCTTC.

The gene calls are TRBV30 and TRBJ1-6; tentatively, D is TRBD1 (6 bases). The CDR3 is made up of 13 amino acids. V was trimmed by 2 bases and J by 8 bases, leaving 10 bases between them. Germline CDR1 is GTSNPN and CDR2 is SVGIG (reference sequence). This chain's CDR3 is CAWSTGMDSPLHF. DNA of the CDR3: TGTGCCTGGAGTACAGGGATGGATTCACCCCTCCACTTT.